The clone carrying this TCR beta chain was found once. These data belong to a study of blood T cell repertoires in COVID-19. Study context: There were acute and convalescent COVID-19 samples, and they came from the United States, Italy and Spain. The analysed material was cDNA or gDNA that came from T cells, B-cell-depleted T cells, or PBMCs.

The CDR3 spans 14 residues. V was shortened by 7 bases and J by 0 bases, with 13 bases between the two germline ends. In germline, CDR1 is MGHRA, CDR2 YSYEKL. The table came from immunoSEQ multiplex PCR; TCRdb's copy has only in-frame clones and leaves some out. The repertoire holds some 140,000 clones, with roughly three quarters as singletons. This TCR came from an older man with acute or convalescent COVID-19. Sequencing was done on a sample of peripheral blood. The chain joins TRBV4-1 to TRBJ2-7; the D is unclear. In DNA, the CDR3 is TGCGCCAGCACTCCGGGTCCGCTCTCCTACGAGCAGTACTTC. Protein product: CASTPGPLSYEQYF.